This T cell receptor beta chain was observed in a study of T cells in Graves' hyperthyroidism and ophthalmopathy. Overall study context: Before any treatment, at initial diagnosis, peripheral blood was collected.

TCR beta CDR3 sequences were amplified from RNA transcripts. HTBI primers were employed in a first-round RT-PCR of the TCR CDR3. TCRdb re-derived calls from the multiplex PCR reads in MiXCR, one entry per CDR3 protein. This table has 500,000 to 600,000 distinct CDR3 sequences, just under 20% appearing once. From germline, CDR1 is MGHRA and CDR2 YSYEKL. The CDR3 sequence is 14 residues long. V trimming: 4 bases; J trimming: 7 bases; junction bases outside the gene matches: 5. At least 3 on the Clinical Activity Score was recorded for ophthalmopathy patients, who also had NOSPECS grade at least 4 and duration under 3 months. Those patients with uncontrolled infection, other autoimmune disease, pregnancy or lactation were excluded. Fresh peripheral blood, approximately 9.1 ml, was the source of the PBMCs.

The sequenced sample consisted of blood. The receptor comes from a middle-aged man with Graves' ophthalmopathy. The chain is built from TRBV4-1 and TRBJ2-2; 8 bases line up with TRBD1. This chain's CDR3 is CASSPDRASGELFF. The CDR3 bases are TGCGCCAGCAGCCCGGACAGGGCGAGCGGGGAGCTGTTTTTT.